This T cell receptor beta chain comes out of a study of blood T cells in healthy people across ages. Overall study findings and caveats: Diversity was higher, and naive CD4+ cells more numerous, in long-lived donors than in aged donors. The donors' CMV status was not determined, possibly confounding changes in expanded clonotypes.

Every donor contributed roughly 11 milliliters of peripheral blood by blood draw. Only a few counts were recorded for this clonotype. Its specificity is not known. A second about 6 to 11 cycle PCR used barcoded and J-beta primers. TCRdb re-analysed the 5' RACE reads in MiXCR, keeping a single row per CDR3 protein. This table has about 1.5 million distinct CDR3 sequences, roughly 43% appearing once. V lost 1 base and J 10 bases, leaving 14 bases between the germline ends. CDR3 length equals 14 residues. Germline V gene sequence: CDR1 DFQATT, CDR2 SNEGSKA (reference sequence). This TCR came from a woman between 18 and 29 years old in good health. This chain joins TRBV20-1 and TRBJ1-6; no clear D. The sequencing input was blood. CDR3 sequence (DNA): TGCAGTGCTAGAGGCCGGGCCGGCCGGTCACCCCTCCACTTT. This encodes CSARGRAGRSPLHF.